This T cell receptor (beta chain) was identified during a study of CXCR4 blockade with PD-1 therapy in pancreatic cancer. The study, taken as a whole, reports: Only TCRbeta chains were sequenced here. More frequent amino acid clones had more nucleotide rearrangements, suggesting convergent selection. Tumors were clonally expanded, mean around 0.14 versus 0.05 in healthy blood.

Note on this clone: Its target is unknown.

Clones were read by immunoSEQ multiplex PCR, and TCRdb kept only the in-frame ones, dropping some. The repertoire holds over 15,000 clones, with over 60% as singletons. The V gene lost 9 bases and the J gene lost 3 bases, with 15 bases spanning the gap. Germline assignment: CDR1 LNHDA and CDR2 SQIVND (reference sequence). The CDR3 length is 14 residues. The TCR was taken from a human donor with pancreatic ductal adenocarcinoma. Sample: tumor tissue. The V call is TRBV19, the J call TRBJ2-4; the D call may be TRBD1 or TRBD2 (5 bases each). CDR3 coding DNA: TGTGCCAGCAGGGACCACTTGAGCAAAAACATTCAGTACTTC. As protein: CASRDHLSKNIQYF.